This TCR beta chain was sequenced in a study of blood T cell repertoires in COVID-19. Study details: From T cells, B-cell-depleted T cells, or PBMCs came the material, which was cDNA or gDNA.

Here immunoSEQ multiplex PCR was the method, and the copy in TCRdb shows in-frame clones only, minus some. The sample lists 200,000 to 250,000 clones, 85% to 90% seen once, with around 4% in the top ten. This clone was seen only a few times. Each recovered donor of Cohort 3 presented with two negative PCRs, clearance, or symptom resolution. In germline, CDR1 is LNHDA, CDR2 SQIVND (reference sequence). This CDR3 comprises 14 residues. V lost 9 bases to trimming and J lost 8 bases; unmatched junction nucleotides: 9. The rearrangement uses TRBV19 and TRBJ2-6, with 8 positions matching TRBD1. The receptor comes from a woman under 40 who had recovered from COVID-19. Input material: PBMCs or T cells enriched from blood (not recorded which). The CDR3 reads CASNIQGETNVLTF. In nucleotides, the CDR3 is TGTGCCAGCAATATACAGGGGGAAACCAACGTCCTGACTTTC. Together with reference TRBV19 and TRBJ2-6, the CDR3 gives the full variable domain: DGGITQSPKYLFRKEGQNVTLSCEQNLNHDAMYWYRQDPGQGLRLIYYSQIVNDFQKGDIAEGYSVSREKKESFPLTVTSAQKNPTAFYLCASNIQGETNVLTFGAGSRLTVL.